This T cell receptor (beta chain) was identified during a study of blood T cell repertoires in COVID-19. Across the whole study: Italy, Spain and the United States were the sources of the convalescent and acute COVID-19 samples. Sample material is recorded as cDNA or gDNA derived from T cells, B-cell-depleted T cells, or PBMCs.

In the authors' methods: How many nucleated cells were present was estimated from reference gene primer amplification. The table came from immunoSEQ multiplex PCR; TCRdb's copy has only in-frame clones and leaves some out. The DNA was the basis for D and trimming; V, J and clone size are from that table. The sample lists around 170,000 clones; 80% to 90% were seen once. V dropped 5 bases and J dropped 7 bases, with 18 bases sitting between them. Germline values: CDR1 SGHNT, CDR2 YYREEE (reference sequence). The length of the CDR3 is 14 residues. Source material: peripheral blood. This receptor was obtained from a man younger than 45 with active or convalescent COVID-19. The rearrangement joins TRBV5-4 to TRBJ1-2, with TRBD1 as a possible D gene (6 bases). The CDR3 here is CASRVQGGTAGYTF. The CDR3 nucleotides read TGTGCCAGCAGGGTACAAGGGGGAACGGCTGGCTACACCTTC.